Detailed here is one T cell receptor beta chain. The antigen is unknown. Naive CD4+ cells were CD45RA-selected; the remaining cells were memory. The data belong to a study of shared clonotypes between healthy human individuals. Regarding the study as a whole: Estimated richness values were generally larger in naive subsets than in memory subsets.

Clones were sequenced by immunoSEQ multiplex PCR, and TCRdb holds only the in-frame ones, with some missing. The data hold 700,000 or so clones, with 55% to 75% observed a single time. With 2 bases clipped from V and 2 bases from J, the junction kept 8 bases outside the gene matches. Germline-derived CDR1 and CDR2 are SGHRS and YFSETQ. The CDR3 loop spans 16 amino acids. The sequence was obtained from a woman aged 25 to 39 in good health. V and J are TRBV5-1 and TRBJ2-5, with 8 bases identical to TRBD2. The sequencing sample was made of memory CD4+ T cells sorted from blood. Subset: CD45RA-negative fraction. CDR3 loop: CASSFGAGAGQETQYF. DNA of the CDR3: TGCGCCAGCAGCTTCGGAGCGGGAGCGGGGCAAGAGACCCAGTACTTC. Supplemented by reference TRBV5-1 and TRBJ2-5, the full variable domain reads KAGVTQTPRYLIKTRGQQVTLSCSPISGHRSVSWYQQTPGQGLQFLFEYFSETQRNKGNFPGRFSGRQFSNSRSEMNVSTLELGDSALYLCASSFGAGAGQETQYFGPGTRLLVL.